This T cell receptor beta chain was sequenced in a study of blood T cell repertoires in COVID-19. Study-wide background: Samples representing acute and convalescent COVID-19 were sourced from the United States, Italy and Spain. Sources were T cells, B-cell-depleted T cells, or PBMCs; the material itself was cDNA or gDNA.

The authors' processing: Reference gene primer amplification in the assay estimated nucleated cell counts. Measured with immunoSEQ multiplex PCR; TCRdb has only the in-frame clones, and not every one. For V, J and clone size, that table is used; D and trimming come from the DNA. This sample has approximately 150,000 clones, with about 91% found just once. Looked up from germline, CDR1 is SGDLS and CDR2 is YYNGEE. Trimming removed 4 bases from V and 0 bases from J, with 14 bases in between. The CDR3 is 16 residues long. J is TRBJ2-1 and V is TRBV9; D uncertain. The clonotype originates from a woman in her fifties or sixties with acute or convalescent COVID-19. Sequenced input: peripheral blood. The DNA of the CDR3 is TGTGCCAGCAGCCCTCGACTTTCGAGCTCCTACAATGAGCAGTTCTTC. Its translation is CASSPRLSSSYNEQFF.